This TCR beta chain was sequenced for a study of ipilimumab plus nivolumab after autologous stem cell transplantation. Overall study context: Typical patient got about 5 ipilimumab doses and fewer than 10 nivolumab doses (median). The DLBCL group included primary refractory and relapsed cases. Points from the study as a whole: The authors say TCR, Treg and microbiome findings warrant further study.

Ipilimumab, 1 mg/kg, started 14 to 28 days after autologous transplant. Worth noting for this clone: Antigen: not known.

The method was immunoSEQ multiplex PCR; TCRdb's version includes in-frame clones alone and lacks a portion of them. The sample consists of approximately 80,000 clones, 83% of them appearing once. CDR3 length: 13 amino acids. With 2 bases removed from V and 6 bases from J, the gap between germline ends came to 8 bases. In germline, CDR1 is SGHKS, CDR2 YYEKEE (reference sequence). Sample: PBMCs, taken in a trial of ipilimumab plus nivolumab as post-transplant consolidation. This TCR was sampled from a male donor with diffuse large B-cell lymphoma. The rearrangement joins TRBV5-5 to TRBJ2-2; D not resolved. CDR3: CASSFMLSGELFF. DNA for the CDR3: TGTGCCAGCAGCTTCATGTTATCCGGGGAGCTGTTTTTT.